The subject of this entry is one T cell receptor (beta chain). The sample belongs to a study of blood T cell repertoires in COVID-19. Study summary: Acute-phase and convalescent COVID-19 samples originated in the United States, Italy and Spain. Sample material is recorded as cDNA or gDNA derived from T cells, B-cell-depleted T cells, or PBMCs.

The CDR3 has 15 amino acids. Trimming at V came to 6 bases and at J to 1 base, leaving 6 bases not matched to a gene. CDR1 is SGHTA and CDR2 is FQGNSA in the germline V gene. In the original analysis: From reference gene primer amplification, estimates of nucleated cell counts were derived. Clones were sequenced by immunoSEQ multiplex PCR, and TCRdb holds only the in-frame ones, with some missing. V, J and clone size were drawn from that table, and D and trimming were deduced from the DNA. The sample yields roughly 260,000 clones, more than 75% seen once. Material: peripheral blood. The sequence was obtained from a middle-aged man who had recovered from COVID-19. The chain couples TRBV7-2 to TRBJ2-4; 7 bases align to TRBD2. CDR3 coding DNA: TGTGCCAGCAGATCACCGACTAGCGCCAAAAACATTCAGTACTTC. Its protein is CASRSPTSAKNIQYF.